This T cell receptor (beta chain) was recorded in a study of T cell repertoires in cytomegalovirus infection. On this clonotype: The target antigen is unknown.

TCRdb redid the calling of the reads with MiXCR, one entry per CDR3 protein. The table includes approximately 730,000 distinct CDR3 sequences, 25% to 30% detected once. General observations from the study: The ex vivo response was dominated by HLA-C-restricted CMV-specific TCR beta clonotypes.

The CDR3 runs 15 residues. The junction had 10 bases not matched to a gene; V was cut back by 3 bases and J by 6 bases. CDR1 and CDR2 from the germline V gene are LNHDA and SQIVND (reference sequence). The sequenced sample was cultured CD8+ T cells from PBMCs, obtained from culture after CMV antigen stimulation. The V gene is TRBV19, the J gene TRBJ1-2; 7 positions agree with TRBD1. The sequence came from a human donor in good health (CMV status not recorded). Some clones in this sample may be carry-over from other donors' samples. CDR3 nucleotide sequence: TGTGCCAGTAGTATGACCTTGGGACAGACCAATGGCTACACCTTC. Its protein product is CASSMTLGQTNGYTF.